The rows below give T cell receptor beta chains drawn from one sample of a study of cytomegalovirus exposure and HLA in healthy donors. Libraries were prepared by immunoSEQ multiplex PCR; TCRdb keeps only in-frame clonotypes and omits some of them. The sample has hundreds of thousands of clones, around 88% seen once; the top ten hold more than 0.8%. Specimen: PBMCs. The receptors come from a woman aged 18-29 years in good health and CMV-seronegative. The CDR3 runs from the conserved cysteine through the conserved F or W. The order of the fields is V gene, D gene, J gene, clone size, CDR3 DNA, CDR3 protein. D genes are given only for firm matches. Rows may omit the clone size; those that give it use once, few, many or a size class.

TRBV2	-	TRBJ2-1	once	TGTGCGTTAAGGGGGATTCCTACCTACAATGAGCAGTTCTTC	CALRGIPTYNEQFF
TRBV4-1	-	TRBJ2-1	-	TGCGCCAGCAGCCAAGAGCGTTACAATGAGCAGTTCTTC	CASSQERYNEQFF
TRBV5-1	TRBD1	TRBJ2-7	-	TGCGCCAGCAGGTCAGGGACAGGGAGCAACGAGCAGTACTTC	CASRSGTGSNEQYF
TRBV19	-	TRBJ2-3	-	TGTGCCAGTAGTAAGGGCAGGGGAACAGATACGCAGTATTTT	CASSKGRGTDTQYF
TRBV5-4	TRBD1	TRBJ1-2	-	TGTGCCAGCAGCTTGTGGACAGGGGATGGCTACACCTTC	CASSLWTGDGYTF
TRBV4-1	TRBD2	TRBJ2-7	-	TGCGCCAGCAGCCAAAAAGCTGGGGGAGCGGGAAACGAGCAGTACTTC	CASSQKAGGAGNEQYF
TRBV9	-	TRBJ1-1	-	TGTGCCAGCAGCGTAGCGGGCAGGCAGGGTCACACTGAAGTTTTCTTT	CASSVAGRQGHTEVFF
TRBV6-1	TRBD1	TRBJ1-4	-	TGTGCCAGCAGTGGAACGTGGGACAGGCCAACCGGCGAAAAACTGTTTTTT	CASSGTWDRPTGEKLFF
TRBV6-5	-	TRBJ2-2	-	TGTGCCAGCATTACCCGGACCGGGGAGCTGTTTTTT	CASITRTGELFF
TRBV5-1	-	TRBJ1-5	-	TGCGCCAGCAGCTTTACAGGAGATCAGCCCCAGCATTTT	CASSFTGDQPQHF
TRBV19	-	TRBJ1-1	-	TGTGCCAGTAGTATAGGGAAAGGGGCAGCGCCTGAAGCTTTCTTT	CASSIGKGAAPEAFF
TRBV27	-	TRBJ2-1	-	TGTGCCAGCAGTTTGGCGGGATTCGGGGCAAATGAGCAGTTCTTC	CASSLAGFGANEQFF
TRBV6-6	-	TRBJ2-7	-	TGTGCCAGCAGGGACATAAACTCCTACGAGCAGTACTTC	CASRDINSYEQYF
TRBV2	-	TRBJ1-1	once	TGTGCCAGTCGACAGGAACCGAACACTGAAGCTTTCTTT	CASRQEPNTEAFF
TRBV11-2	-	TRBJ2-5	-	TGTGCCAGCAGCTTAGAACGGGGGTTCCGAGAGACCCAGTACTTC	CASSLERGFRETQYF
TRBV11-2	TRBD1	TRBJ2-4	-	TGTGCCAGCAGCCCTAGACAGGGGGCGGGAAACATTCAGTACTTC	CASSPRQGAGNIQYF
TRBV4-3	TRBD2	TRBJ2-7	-	TGCGCCAGCAGCCAAGAACATCTAGCGGGAGAGGAGCAGTACTTC	CASSQEHLAGEEQYF
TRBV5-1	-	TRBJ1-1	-	TGCGCCAGCAGCTCGGGGGTTAACACTGAAGCTTTCTTT	CASSSGVNTEAFF
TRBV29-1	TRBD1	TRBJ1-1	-	TGCAGCGCCTCCCCCAGGGGGACTGGGACTGAAGCTTTCTTT	CSASPRGTGTEAFF
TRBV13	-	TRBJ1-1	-	TGTGCCAGCAGTGCAGGGGTTGTGACTGAAGCTTTCTTT	CASSAGVVTEAFF
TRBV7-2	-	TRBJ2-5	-	TGTGCCAGCAGCTTAGGTTGGCGGGGCCAAGAGACCCAGTACTTC	CASSLGWRGQETQYF
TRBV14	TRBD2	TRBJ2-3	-	TGTGCCAGCAGCCAAGTGCGGGGGGCCCCGCCAGATACGCAGTATTTT	CASSQVRGAPPDTQYF
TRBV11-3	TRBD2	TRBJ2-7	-	TGTGCCAGCAGCTCCGGACTAGCAGCCACCTACGAGCAGTACTTC	CASSSGLAATYEQYF
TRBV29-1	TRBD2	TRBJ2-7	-	TGCAGCGTTGAAGGCGGACTAGCGGGACCCGAGCAGTACTTC	CSVEGGLAGPEQYF
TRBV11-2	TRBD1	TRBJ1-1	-	TGTGCCAGCAGCAAACAGGGGGCTATGGCTGAAGCTTTCTTT	CASSKQGAMAEAFF
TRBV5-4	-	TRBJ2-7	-	TGTGCCAGCAGCCAAGAATCCAGATACTCCTACGAGCAGTACTTC	CASSQESRYSYEQYF
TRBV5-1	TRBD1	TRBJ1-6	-	TGCGCCAGCAGCTTCCAGGGACAGGCTGAACCCCTCCACTTT	CASSFQGQAEPLHF
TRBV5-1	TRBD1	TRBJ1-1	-	TGCGCCAGCAGCTCTGACAGGGACACTGAAGCTTTCTTT	CASSSDRDTEAFF
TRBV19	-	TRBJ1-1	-	TGTGCCAGTAGTATGCAAGTGGGGAGCGGGACTGAAGCTTTCTTT	CASSMQVGSGTEAFF
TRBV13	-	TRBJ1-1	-	TGTGCCAGCAGCGGTACAGGGAAGAACACTGAAGCTTTCTTT	CASSGTGKNTEAFF
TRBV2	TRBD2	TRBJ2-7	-	TGTGCCACCCAGGGACTAGCGGCATACGAGCAGTACTTC	CATQGLAAYEQYF
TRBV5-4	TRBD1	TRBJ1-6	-	TGTGCCAGCAGCTTGAGGGACAGGGACTCACCCCTCCACTTT	CASSLRDRDSPLHF
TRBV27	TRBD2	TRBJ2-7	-	TGTGCCAGCAGTTCCCGACTAGCGGGAGACGAGCAGTACTTC	CASSSRLAGDEQYF
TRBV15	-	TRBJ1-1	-	TGTGCCACCAGCAGAGATCGGGGGGTCAACACTGAAGCTTTCTTT	CATSRDRGVNTEAFF
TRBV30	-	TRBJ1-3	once	TGTGCCTGGAGTACCAACTATATGGGAAACACCATATATTTT	CAWSTNYMGNTIYF
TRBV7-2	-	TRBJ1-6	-	TGTGCCAGCAGCTTGGGGGGACCCAAGAGCTCCTATAATTCACCCCTCCACTTT	CASSLGGPKSSYNSPLHF
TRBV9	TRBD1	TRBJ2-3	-	TGTGCCAGCAGCGGTCGGGACAGTCAAGATACGCAGTATTTT	CASSGRDSQDTQYF
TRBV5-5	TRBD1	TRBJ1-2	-	TGTGCCAGCAGCTCCTCGCCGGGACAGGGGCTAAGGGGCTACACCTTC	CASSSSPGQGLRGYTF
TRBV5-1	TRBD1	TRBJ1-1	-	TGCGCCAGCAGCCGCTGTGGGACAGGGTCCATGAACACTGAAGCTTTCTTT	CASSRCGTGSMNTEAFF
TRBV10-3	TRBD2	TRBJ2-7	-	TGTGCCATCAGTGAAACTAGCGGGAGTCACGAGCAGTACTTC	CAISETSGSHEQYF
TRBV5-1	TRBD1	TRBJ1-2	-	TGCGCCAGCCGGACAGGGGGCACCTATGGCTACACCTTC	CASRTGGTYGYTF
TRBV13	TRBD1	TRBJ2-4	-	TGTGCCAGCAGCCTACGACAGGGAACCAAAAACATTCAGTACTTC	CASSLRQGTKNIQYF
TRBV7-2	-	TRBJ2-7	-	TGTGCCAGCAGACACATGGGGGGTATCTACGAGCAGTACTTC	CASRHMGGIYEQYF
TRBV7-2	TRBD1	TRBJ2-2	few	TGTGCCAGCAGCTTTAGACAGGGGGGGAACACCGGGGAGCTGTTTTTT	CASSFRQGGNTGELFF
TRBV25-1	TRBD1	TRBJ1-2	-	TGTGCCAGCAGTGAATCTAACAGGGGGAACTATGGCTACACCTTC	CASSESNRGNYGYTF
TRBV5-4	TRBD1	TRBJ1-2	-	TGTGCCAGCAGCCAAGAAAACGTGTGGACAGGGGGCAATGGCTACACCTTC	CASSQENVWTGGNGYTF
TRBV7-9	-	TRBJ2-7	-	TGTGCCAGCAGCTTAGGAATGGGGAGCTCTAGGGACTACGAGCAGTACTTC	CASSLGMGSSRDYEQYF
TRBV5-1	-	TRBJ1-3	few	TGCGCCAGCAGCTCACTAAGCTCTGGAAACACCATATATTTT	CASSSLSSGNTIYF
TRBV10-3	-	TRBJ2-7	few	TGTGCCATCAGCCCCGGACCCCGCGGGGTCGAGCAGTACTTC	CAISPGPRGVEQYF
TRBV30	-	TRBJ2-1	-	TGTGCCTGGAGTGGCATGAGCTCCTACAATGAGCAGTTCTTC	CAWSGMSSYNEQFF
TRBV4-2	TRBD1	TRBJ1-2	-	TGTGCCAGCAGCCGTGGGACAGGGGATAACTATGGCTACACCTTC	CASSRGTGDNYGYTF
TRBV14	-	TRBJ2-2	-	TGTGCCAGCAGCCGGTTTGGTCGGTCCGGGGAGCTGTTTTTT	CASSRFGRSGELFF